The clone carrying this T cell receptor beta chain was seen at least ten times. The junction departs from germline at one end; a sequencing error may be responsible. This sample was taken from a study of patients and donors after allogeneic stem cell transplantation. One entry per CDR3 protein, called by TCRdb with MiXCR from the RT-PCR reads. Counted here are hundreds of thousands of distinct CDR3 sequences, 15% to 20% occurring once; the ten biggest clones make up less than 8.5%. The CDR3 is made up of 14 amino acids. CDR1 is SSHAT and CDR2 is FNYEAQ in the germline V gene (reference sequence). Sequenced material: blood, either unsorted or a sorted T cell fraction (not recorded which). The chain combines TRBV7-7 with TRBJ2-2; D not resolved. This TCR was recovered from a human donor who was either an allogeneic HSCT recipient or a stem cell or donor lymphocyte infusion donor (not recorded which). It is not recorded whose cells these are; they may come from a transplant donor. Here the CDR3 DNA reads TGTGCTAGCAGCTTAGGAAGGGACACCGGGGAGCTGTTTTTT. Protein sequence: CASSLGRDTGELFF.